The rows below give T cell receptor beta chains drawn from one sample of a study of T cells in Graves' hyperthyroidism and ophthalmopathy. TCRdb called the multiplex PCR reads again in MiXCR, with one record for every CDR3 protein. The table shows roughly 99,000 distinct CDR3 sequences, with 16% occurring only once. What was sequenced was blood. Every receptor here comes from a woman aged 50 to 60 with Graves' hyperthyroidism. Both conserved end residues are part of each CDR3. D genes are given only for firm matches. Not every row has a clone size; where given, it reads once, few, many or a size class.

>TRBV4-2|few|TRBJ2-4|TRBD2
TGTGCCAGCAGCTCTAGCGGGAGGGCGGGGACAAACATTCAGTACTTC
CASSSSGRAGTNIQYF
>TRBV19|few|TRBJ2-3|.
TGTGCCATTGGACGGGGCACAGATACGCAGTATTTT
CAIGRGTDTQYF
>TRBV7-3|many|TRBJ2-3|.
TGTGCCAGCAGCTTAACCGGGGGCATCGGTACGCAGTATTTT
CASSLTGGIGTQYF
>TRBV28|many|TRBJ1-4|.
TGTGCCAGCAGTTTACCTGGGGGAGGGATGGAGGAAAAACTGTTTTTT
CASSLPGGGMEEKLFF
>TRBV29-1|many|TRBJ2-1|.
TGCAGCGTGGAGAAAGGGCCCCTCGAGCAGTTCTTC
CSVEKGPLEQFF
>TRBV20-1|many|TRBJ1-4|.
TGCAGTGCTGCTACAGTTGCAACTAATGAAAAACTGTTTTTT
CSAATVATNEKLFF
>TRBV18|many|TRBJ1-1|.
TGTGCCAGCTCACCCTCCAGTCGTAGGAACACTGAAGCTTTCTTT
CASSPSSRRNTEAFF
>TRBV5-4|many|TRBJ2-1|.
TGTGCCAGCAGCGGGGGGGCGGGACAGACCTACAATGAGCAGTTCTTC
CASSGGAGQTYNEQFF
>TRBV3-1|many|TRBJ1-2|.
TGTGCCAGCAGCCAAAGTCCGGCAGCCCATTGCACCTTC
CASSQSPAAHCTF
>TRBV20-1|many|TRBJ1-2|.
TGCAGTGTCAAGTTATATGGCTACACCTTC
CSVKLYGYTF
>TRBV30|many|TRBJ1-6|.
TGTGCCTGCGGACCTGGACAGCTTATCTCCTATAATTCACCCCTCCACTTT
CACGPGQLISYNSPLHF
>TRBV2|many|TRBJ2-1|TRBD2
TGTGCCAGCAGTGAGGTATCTAGCGGGACTGCGAATGAGCAGTTCTTC
CASSEVSSGTANEQFF
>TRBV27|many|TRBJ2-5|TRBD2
TGTGCCAGCAGTGTAACCGGACTAGCGGACCAAGAGACCCAGTACTTC
CASSVTGLADQETQYF
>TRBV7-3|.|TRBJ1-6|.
TGTGCCAGCAGCTTAGGGACCGAAAATTCACCCCTCCACTTT
CASSLGTENSPLHF
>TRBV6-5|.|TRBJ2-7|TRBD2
TGTGCCAGCAGTTACGCGGCTAGCGGGAGGCACGAGCAGTACTTC
CASSYAASGRHEQYF
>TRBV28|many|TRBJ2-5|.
TGTGCCAGCAGCGGTCTAGACGGACCTCAAGAGACCCAGTACTTC
CASSGLDGPQETQYF
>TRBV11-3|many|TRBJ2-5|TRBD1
TGTGCCAGAAAGGGAACAGGGGGCCGGGAAGAGACCCAGTACTTC
CARKGTGGREETQYF
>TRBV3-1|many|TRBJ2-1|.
TGTGCCAGCAGCCGGGGAGCGGTAGGAGCCCACAATGAGCAGTTCTTC
CASSRGAVGAHNEQFF
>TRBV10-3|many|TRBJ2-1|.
TGTGCCATCAAACAACCCCCCTACAATGAGCAGTTCTTC
CAIKQPPYNEQFF
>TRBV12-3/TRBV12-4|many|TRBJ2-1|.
TGTGCCAGCAGTTTACGAGGGGTCGGCTCCTACAATGAGCAGTTCTTC
CASSLRGVGSYNEQFF
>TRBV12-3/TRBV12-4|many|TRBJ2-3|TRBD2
TGTGCCAGCACCCCGGGACTAGCGGGTACAGATACGCAGTATTTT
CASTPGLAGTDTQYF
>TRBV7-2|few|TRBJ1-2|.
TGTGCCAGCAGCCCTACAAGAAACTATGGCTACACCTTC
CASSPTRNYGYTF
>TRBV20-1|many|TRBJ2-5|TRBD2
TGCAGTGCGAACGGACTAGCGGGAGGAGGAGAGACCCAGTACTTC
CSANGLAGGGETQYF
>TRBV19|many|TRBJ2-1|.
TGTGCCAGTAGTACCAGGATTTACAATGAGCAGTTCTTC
CASSTRIYNEQFF
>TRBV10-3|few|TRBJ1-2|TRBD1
TGTGCCATCAGTGAGTCTTCGACAGGGGATTACACCTTC
CAISESSTGDYTF
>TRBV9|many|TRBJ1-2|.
TGTGCCAGCAGCGAATTAGGCAGGGACCTACCAGGGGGCTACACCTTC
CASSELGRDLPGGYTF
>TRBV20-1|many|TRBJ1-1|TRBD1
TGCAGTGCTAGAGTGACAGGGATTCTTATGAACACTGAAGCTTTCTTT
CSARVTGILMNTEAFF
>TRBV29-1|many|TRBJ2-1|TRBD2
TGCAGCGTTGAAGCGCCCAGGACTAGCGGGAGGGCCGGAGCCTACAATGAGCAGTTCTTC
CSVEAPRTSGRAGAYNEQFF
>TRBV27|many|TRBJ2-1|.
TGTGCCAGCAGCGGCAGGGCTAATGAGCAGTTCTTC
CASSGRANEQFF
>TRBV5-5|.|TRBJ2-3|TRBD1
TGTGCCAGCAACCGACAGGGAACCTCAGATACGCAGTATTTT
CASNRQGTSDTQYF
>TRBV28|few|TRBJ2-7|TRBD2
TGTGCCAGCAGTTCGGGACTAGCGGGGGGCGTCGGTGAGCAGTACTTC
CASSSGLAGGVGEQYF
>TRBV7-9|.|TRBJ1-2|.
TGTGCCAGCAGCCGCGGGCGGTCAGACCTCTATGGCTACACCTTC
CASSRGRSDLYGYTF
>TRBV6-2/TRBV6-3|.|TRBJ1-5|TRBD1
TGTGCGACCCTTGGGACAGCAAGCAATCAGCCCCAGCATTTT
CATLGTASNQPQHF
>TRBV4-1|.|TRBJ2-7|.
TGCGCCAGCAGCCAAGCCCCCGGGGTTTCCTACGAGCAGTACTTC
CASSQAPGVSYEQYF
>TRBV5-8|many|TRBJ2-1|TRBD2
TGTGCCAGCAGGCCGGGGCTAGCGGGAGGCAATGAGCAGTTCTTC
CASRPGLAGGNEQFF
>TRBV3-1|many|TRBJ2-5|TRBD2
TGTGCCAGCAGCTTCCCGACGGAGCGGGAGAGGAATCAAGAGACCCAGTACTTC
CASSFPTERERNQETQYF
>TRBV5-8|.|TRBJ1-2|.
TGTGCCAGCAGCTTGGCCGGGTCAGAGTCCTATGGCTACACCTTC
CASSLAGSESYGYTF
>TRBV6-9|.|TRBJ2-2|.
TGTGCCAGCAGTTTAGGCCAGTCGAACACCGGGGAGCTGTTTTTT
CASSLGQSNTGELFF
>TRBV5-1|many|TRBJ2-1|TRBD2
TGCGCCAGCAGCCCTACTAGCGGGAGGGACTCCTACAATGAGCAGTTCTTC
CASSPTSGRDSYNEQFF
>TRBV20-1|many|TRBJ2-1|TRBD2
TGCAGTGCCCCCAGACTAGCGGGAGGGCGTAATGAGCAGTTCTTC
CSAPRLAGGRNEQFF
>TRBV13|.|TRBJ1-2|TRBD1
TGTGCCAGCAGCAAAGTTCCGGCAGGGGGCGGCTATGGCTACACCTTC
CASSKVPAGGGYGYTF
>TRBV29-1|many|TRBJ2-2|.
TGCAGTGGACGGGATTACACCGGGGAGCTGTTTTTT
CSGRDYTGELFF
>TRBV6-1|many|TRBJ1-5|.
TGTGCCAGCAGTTACATGCAGGGTGGTCAGCCCCAGCATTTT
CASSYMQGGQPQHF
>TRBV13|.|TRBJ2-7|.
TGCGCCAGCAGCTTGGAAGGGGCGGGCGAGCAGTACTTC
CASSLEGAGEQYF
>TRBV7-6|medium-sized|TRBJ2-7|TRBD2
TGTGCCAGCAGCCTGGGACTAGCGGGTACTACCTACGAGCAGTACTTC
CASSLGLAGTTYEQYF
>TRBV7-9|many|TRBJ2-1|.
TGTGCCAGCAGCTTATGGAAGAACAATGAGCAGTTCTTC
CASSLWKNNEQFF
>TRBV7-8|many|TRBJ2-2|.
TGTGCCAGCAGCCAGTTCGGGAACACCGGGGAGCTGTTTTTT
CASSQFGNTGELFF
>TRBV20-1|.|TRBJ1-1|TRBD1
TGCAGTGCTCGTGGACAGGGGTATGAGGCTTTCTTT
CSARGQGYEAFF
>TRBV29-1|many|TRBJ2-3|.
TGCAGCGTTGAACAGAGCACAGATACGCAGTATTTT
CSVEQSTDTQYF
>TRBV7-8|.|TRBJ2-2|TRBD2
TGTGCCAGCAGCCAACTAGCGGGAAGTACCGGGGAGCTGTTTTTT
CASSQLAGSTGELFF
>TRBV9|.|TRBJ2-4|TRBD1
TGTGCCAGCAGCGTAGATGGGACAGGGATTGGCAACATTCAGTACTTC
CASSVDGTGIGNIQYF
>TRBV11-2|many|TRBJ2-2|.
TGTGCCAGCAGCCCCCGACTAGATTTGATCTACACCGGGGAGCTGTTTTTT
CASSPRLDLIYTGELFF
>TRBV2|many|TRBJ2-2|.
TGTGCCAGCAGTCTTTCTAGTAACGGGGAGCTGTTTTTT
CASSLSSNGELFF